These T cell receptor beta chains were read from a single sample in a study of beta chain features in type 1 diabetes. Generated by immunoSEQ multiplex PCR, the TCRdb table keeps only in-frame clones and is missing some. The sample holds some 240,000 clones, 15% to 20% seen once. Input material: naive CD4+ T cells from blood. The receptors were gathered from a man younger than 40 with type 1 diabetes. CDR3s include the opening cysteine and the closing phenylalanine or tryptophan. Each record gives: CDR3 length, V gene, J gene, CDR3 protein.

CDR3 length: 13
V gene: TRBV7-9
J gene: TRBJ1-5
CDR3 protein: CASSLRESQPQHF

CDR3 length: 13
V gene: TRBV29-1
J gene: TRBJ2-7
CDR3 protein: CSVNRGSAREQYF

CDR3 length: 12
V gene: TRBV7-2
J gene: TRBJ1-2
CDR3 protein: CASSLDSLPYTF

CDR3 length: 13
V gene: TRBV10-3
J gene: TRBJ2-2
CDR3 protein: CATGTPGAGELFF

CDR3 length: 13
V gene: TRBV10-3
J gene: TRBJ2-7
CDR3 protein: CATVNPGTPEQYF

CDR3 length: 14
V gene: TRBV2
J gene: TRBJ2-3
CDR3 protein: CASSRDTVTDTQYF

CDR3 length: 11
V gene: TRBV7-9
J gene: TRBJ2-7
CDR3 protein: CASSPGYEQYF

CDR3 length: 15
V gene: TRBV5-1
J gene: TRBJ1-5
CDR3 protein: CASSLSAGLGQPQHF

CDR3 length: 15
V gene: TRBV29-1
J gene: TRBJ2-1
CDR3 protein: CSVVQGMYLFNEQFF

CDR3 length: 13
V gene: TRBV29-1
J gene: TRBJ2-1
CDR3 protein: CSGGLLSYNEQFF

CDR3 length: 14
V gene: TRBV29-1
J gene: TRBJ2-7
CDR3 protein: CSVTRDRGVYEQYF

CDR3 length: 13
V gene: TRBV2
J gene: TRBJ2-7
CDR3 protein: CASNPTRGYEQYF

CDR3 length: 11
V gene: TRBV29-1
J gene: TRBJ1-1
CDR3 protein: CSVSRNTEAFF

CDR3 length: 16
V gene: TRBV6-6
J gene: TRBJ2-5
CDR3 protein: CASSYRASGNQETQYF

CDR3 length: 16
V gene: TRBV7-9
J gene: TRBJ2-6
CDR3 protein: CASSTGQFSGANVLTF

CDR3 length: 11
V gene: TRBV7-9
J gene: TRBJ2-6
CDR3 protein: CASSPQAVLTF

CDR3 length: 14
V gene: TRBV30
J gene: TRBJ1-1
CDR3 protein: CAWRRTGGETEAFF

CDR3 length: 12
V gene: TRBV11-1
J gene: TRBJ1-1
CDR3 protein: CASSSRSSEAFF

CDR3 length: 15
V gene: TRBV5-6
J gene: TRBJ1-2
CDR3 protein: CASSSRDRGFYGYTF

CDR3 length: 15
V gene: TRBV7-9
J gene: TRBJ2-7
CDR3 protein: CASSLPLTGKYEQYF

CDR3 length: 12
V gene: TRBV30
J gene: TRBJ2-1
CDR3 protein: CAWTVAGGKQFF

CDR3 length: 14
V gene: TRBV7-9
J gene: TRBJ2-5
CDR3 protein: CASSPLAGAETQYF

CDR3 length: 13
V gene: TRBV7-9
J gene: TRBJ1-1
CDR3 protein: CASSLGEATEAFF

CDR3 length: 14
V gene: TRBV30
J gene: TRBJ2-1
CDR3 protein: CAWSVSGGTGEQFF

CDR3 length: 11
V gene: TRBV29-1
J gene: TRBJ2-7
CDR3 protein: CSVKRDYEQYF

CDR3 length: 16
V gene: TRBV10-3
J gene: TRBJ2-2
CDR3 protein: CASSDGVATSAGELFF

CDR3 length: 13
V gene: TRBV28
J gene: TRBJ2-1
CDR3 protein: CASTFSNDNEQFF

CDR3 length: 12
V gene: TRBV28
J gene: TRBJ2-1
CDR3 protein: CASSFYPNEQFF

CDR3 length: 12
V gene: TRBV2
J gene: TRBJ2-3
CDR3 protein: CASNAVTDTQYF

CDR3 length: 13
V gene: TRBV5-1
J gene: TRBJ1-1
CDR3 protein: CASSSGVYTEAFF

CDR3 length: 13
V gene: TRBV5-1
J gene: TRBJ2-1
CDR3 protein: CASSLTGNNEQFF

CDR3 length: 14
V gene: TRBV28
J gene: TRBJ2-7
CDR3 protein: CASSRQGYAHEQYF

CDR3 length: 16
V gene: TRBV7-2
J gene: TRBJ2-1
CDR3 protein: CASSLMALAGNNEQFF

CDR3 length: 15
V gene: TRBV4-1
J gene: TRBJ2-1
CDR3 protein: CASSPFGREGHEQFF

CDR3 length: 15
V gene: TRBV2
J gene: TRBJ2-3
CDR3 protein: CASSETSRGPDTQYF

CDR3 length: 16
V gene: TRBV11-2
J gene: TRBJ2-2
CDR3 protein: CASSFGLATNTGELFF

CDR3 length: 14
V gene: TRBV7-3
J gene: TRBJ2-7
CDR3 protein: CASRVGTGPYEQYF

CDR3 length: 11
V gene: TRBV7-9
J gene: TRBJ2-3
CDR3 protein: CASSLLDTQYF

CDR3 length: 13
V gene: TRBV28
J gene: TRBJ2-4
CDR3 protein: CASRQGIRDIQYF

CDR3 length: 11
V gene: TRBV30
J gene: TRBJ1-2
CDR3 protein: CAAYALYGYTF

CDR3 length: 11
V gene: TRBV30
J gene: TRBJ1-1
CDR3 protein: CAGRTGTEAFF

CDR3 length: 14
V gene: TRBV2
J gene: TRBJ2-4
CDR3 protein: CAKGAVLAKNIQYF

CDR3 length: 17
V gene: TRBV4-2
J gene: TRBJ1-1
CDR3 protein: CASSQPTGLGANTEAFF

CDR3 length: 13
V gene: TRBV30
J gene: TRBJ1-5
CDR3 protein: CAWRGALNQPQHF

CDR3 length: 13
V gene: TRBV29-1
J gene: TRBJ2-3
CDR3 protein: CSVEAQLTDTQYF

CDR3 length: 12
V gene: TRBV29-1
J gene: TRBJ2-5
CDR3 protein: CSVDSGQETQYF

CDR3 length: 14
V gene: TRBV25-1
J gene: TRBJ1-5
CDR3 protein: CASSVGQGGQPQHF

CDR3 length: 14
V gene: TRBV10-3
J gene: TRBJ2-3
CDR3 protein: CAISEGGDTDTQYF